A selection of T cell receptor beta chains follows, all from one sample in a study of OX40 agonist ivuxolimab in advanced cancers. Sequenced by immunoSEQ multiplex PCR; TCRdb stores in-frame clones only, minus some. The data hold about 7,000 clones, with over 70% observed a single time. The sequencing here drew on CD4+ or CD8+ T cells sorted from blood, taken in a trial of the OX40 agonist ivuxolimab. The receptors here all came from an adult with an advanced solid tumor such as melanoma, head and neck, liver or kidney cancer. The CDR3 runs from the conserved cysteine through the conserved F or W. A D gene is named only where the DNA matches it firmly. Not every row has a clone size; where given, it reads once, few, many or a size class.

D gene,V gene,J gene,clone size,CDR3 protein,CDR3 DNA
TRBD2,TRBV28,TRBJ2-1,few,CASIGTSVYNEQFF,TGTGCCAGCATCGGGACTAGCGTATACAATGAGCAGTTCTTC
.,TRBV27,TRBJ1-2,medium-sized,CASSPGASYGYTF,TGTGCCAGCAGCCCGGGGGCATCCTATGGCTACACCTTC
.,TRBV6-6,TRBJ2-5,.,CASRGRETQYF,TGTGCCAGCAGGGGGAGGGAGACCCAGTACTTC
.,TRBV27,TRBJ2-5,.,CASSYGTWETQYF,TGTGCCAGCAGCTACGGGACATGGGAGACCCAGTACTTC
.,TRBV4-3,TRBJ1-3,.,CASSQVWAAFSGNTIYF,TGCGCCAGCAGCCAAGTGTGGGCTGCCTTTTCTGGAAACACCATATATTTT
.,TRBV4-1,TRBJ1-4,.,CASTTWHEETNEKLFF,TGTGCCAGCACCACGTGGCACGAGGAAACTAATGAAAAACTGTTTTTT
.,TRBV10-3,TRBJ2-2,few,CAISEKVPGELFF,TGTGCCATCAGTGAAAAGGTCCCCGGGGAGCTGTTTTTT
.,TRBV14,TRBJ2-1,.,CASSPQGFNEQFF,TGTGCCAGCAGCCCACAGGGCTTCAATGAGCAGTTCTTC
.,TRBV9,TRBJ2-3,.,CASSAGGGADTQYF,TGTGCCAGCAGCGCAGGGGGGGGCGCAGATACGCAGTATTTT
.,TRBV11-3,TRBJ2-3,.,CASSSWADPTDTQYF,TGTGCCAGCAGCTCCTGGGCGGACCCCACAGATACGCAGTATTTT
TRBD1,TRBV28,TRBJ1-5,.,CASSLWAGTGGNQPQHF,TGTGCCAGCAGTTTATGGGCCGGGACAGGGGGCAATCAGCCCCAGCATTTT
TRBD2,TRBV6-1,TRBJ2-7,.,CASSEEGAIAGGTTHYEQYF,TGTGCCAGCAGTGAGGAGGGAGCTATAGCGGGAGGTACTACCCACTACGAGCAGTACTTC
.,TRBV5-1,TRBJ2-6,.,CASSLYNSGANVLTF,TGCGCCAGCAGCCTCTACAACTCTGGGGCCAACGTCCTGACTTTC
.,TRBV9,TRBJ2-2,once,CASSVGGGDANTGELFF,TGTGCCAGCAGCGTAGGAGGGGGGGACGCGAACACCGGGGAGCTGTTTTTT
.,TRBV2,TRBJ1-2,few,CASSASGYGYTF,TGTGCCAGCAGTGCATCAGGGTATGGCTACACCTTC
TRBD1,TRBV4-3,TRBJ1-1,.,CASSQHRGENTEAFF,TGCGCCAGCAGCCAGCACAGGGGTGAGAACACTGAAGCTTTCTTT
TRBD2,TRBV9,TRBJ2-7,.,CASSAGTSGSHYEQYF,TGTGCCAGCAGCGCCGGGACTAGCGGAAGTCACTACGAGCAGTACTTC
TRBD1,TRBV27,TRBJ2-7,.,CASSRDVQGASYEQYF,TGTGCCAGCAGTCGGGACGTACAGGGGGCATCCTACGAGCAGTACTTC
.,TRBV28,TRBJ2-7,.,CASSLGSYEQYF,TGTGCCAGCAGTTTAGGAAGCTACGAGCAGTACTTC
.,TRBV27,TRBJ2-7,.,CASSFLDRRTSYEQYF,TGTGCCAGCAGTTTCCTCGACAGGCGAACCTCCTACGAGCAGTACTTC
.,TRBV7-3,TRBJ2-3,.,CASSSKHGFGDTQYF,TGTGCCAGCAGCTCAAAGCACGGGTTCGGAGATACGCAGTATTTT
.,TRBV12-5,TRBJ1-5,once,CASGSSGPGDQPQHF,TGTGCTAGTGGGTCCTCCGGGCCTGGGGATCAGCCCCAGCATTTT
TRBD1,TRBV6-1,TRBJ2-7,.,CASSEYGDRGLYEQYF,TGTGCCAGCAGTGAATATGGGGACAGGGGTTTATACGAGCAGTACTTC